This entry features one T cell receptor beta chain sequence. Its antigen is not known. The data belong to a study of vaccination and CD4 T cells after COVID-19. Looking at the study overall: The convalescents were made up of six males and four females, two of whom were Hispanic. Post-vaccination samples were procured at a median of approximately 72 days following dose two (range 14 to 241).

The treatment is: roughly 10-day PBMC culture with coronavirus spike peptide pools or control peptides (ViraFEST assay). Unexposed donor CD4+ T cells predated the COVID-19 pandemic, collected 2011-2018. Trimming removed 5 bases from V and 3 bases from J, with 13 bases in between. The CDR3 loop spans 14 amino acids. The germline V gene encodes CDR1 MNHEY and CDR2 SMNVEV (reference sequence). The Oncomine TCR Beta short-read assay generated sequence data from the DNA of cultured CD4+ T cells. Cultured CD4+ T cells yielded the extracted genomic DNA. MiXCR was run by TCRdb on the PCR reads, yielding one entry per CDR3 protein. This sample carries about 7,100 distinct CDR3 sequences, around 46% of them seen once, and the ten largest clones take 33%.

This receptor was taken from a human donor in good health. V gene TRBV27 combines with J gene TRBJ1-1; TRBD1 is a possible D gene (6 bases). Sample: CD4+ T cells from blood, cultured in vitro. The CDR3 bases are TGTGCCAGCAGTACCACTGGACAGTACACTGAAGCTTTCTTT. Amino acid sequence: CASSTTGQYTEAFF.